This TCR beta chain is drawn from a study of T cells in localized non-small cell lung cancer. Study results and caveats: Because researchers sequenced only one region of the tumor, heterogeneity is still possible. For the top 100 tumor clones, a median around 61 also appeared in adjacent lung. Increased T cell density in blood showed an association with longer overall survival. The study found T cell clonality highest in uninvolved adjacent lung, above tumor.

The protocol was immunoSEQ multiplex PCR, while the TCRdb copy is restricted to in-frame clones and leaves out a portion. This sample yields tens of thousands of clones, of which 78% are seen a single time; 36% belongs to the top ten. About this clone itself: Its specificity is unknown.

Germline V lookup: CDR1 SGHTA, CDR2 FQGNSA. CDR3 length: 14 residues. Trimming took 5 bases from V and 2 from J, leaving 10 bases between them. This sequence joins TRBV7-2 and TRBJ1-5; D unclear. The sample consisted of peripheral blood, taken before any cancer treatment. The clonotype originates from a male donor aged 60 or older with stage II squamous cell lung carcinoma. The CDR3 reads CASSPKSGNQPQHF. CDR3 coding DNA: TGTGCCAGCAGCCCTAAGAGTGGCAATCAGCCCCAGCATTTT.